Listed below are T cell receptor beta chains from one sample, sequenced in a study of response to subunit inactivated influenza vaccine. In TCRdb, the RT-PCR reads were re-called with MiXCR into one record per CDR3 protein. This table holds about 500,000 distinct CDR3 sequences, around 7.9% found once. Sample: PBMCs from blood, taken 23 months after vaccination. These receptors were collected from a man in his fifties or sixties who received an inactivated influenza vaccine. The conserved cysteine and the conserved F or W are not part of the CDR3 here. Fields, in order: V gene, D gene, CDR3 protein. A D gene is named only where the DNA matches it firmly.

TRBV7-2	.	ASSKGGPSEAF
TRBV6-1	.	ASSPTVSNTEAF
TRBV4-3	.	ASSQGVSGTDTQY
TRBV3-1	.	ASSQASQGTYEQY
TRBV19	.	ASIGGGPGWRTDTQY
TRBV11-1	.	ASSFMSPGRDEQF
TRBV20-1	TRBD1	SAGDRGRTEAF
TRBV12-3/TRBV12-4	TRBD2	ASSLRRGWTYEQY
TRBV3-1	TRBD2	ASRHTSGGASEQF
TRBV24-1	TRBD1	ATSDYPGQQRDASTEAF
TRBV7-9	TRBD1	ASSFGQGGDSPLH
TRBV7-2	TRBD1	ASSPTGLSMNTEAF
TRBV28	TRBD2	ASSGVTSAARSSYNEQF
TRBV20-1	.	SARDPVRVDGYT
TRBV6-4	TRBD2	ASSTSASTQETQY
TRBV6-1	.	ASSEVDGNTEAF
TRBV3-1	TRBD2	ASSRREGNTGELF
TRBV7-2	.	ASSAQTARNEKLF
TRBV20-1	TRBD1	SARGLQGAVGTGELF
TRBV5-1	TRBD2	ASSLHSGEGYEQY
TRBV6-1	.	ASSPQSTGELF
TRBV6-4	.	ASSEQGGQPQH
TRBV2	.	ASSEWATVGSPLH
TRBV7-6	.	ASSLENSATPTGELF
TRBV5-1	.	ASSPGDQETQY
TRBV4-1	.	ASSQFYLTASNTIY
TRBV5-1	.	ASSLAGFETQY
TRBV5-5	TRBD2	ASSSGLAGFSDTQY
TRBV3-1	TRBD1	ASSDRTGSTDTQY
TRBV11-2	TRBD1	ASGTRGRGDEKLF
TRBV6-5	TRBD1	ASRTGGLTEAF
TRBV12-3/TRBV12-4	.	ASVMMDGYEQY
TRBV6-2/TRBV6-3	TRBD2	ASSKLAGISYEQY
TRBV5-1	.	ASSLVGGLNTGELF
TRBV6-2/TRBV6-3	.	ASSYDETQY
TRBV5-1	TRBD1	ASSQGQGGRNTEAF
TRBV10-3	.	AISRAGNTEAF
TRBV18	TRBD1	ASSPMPGQGFNEQF
TRBV10-3	.	AISDRDTQETQY
TRBV18	.	ASSPSTRVDTQY
TRBV6-2/TRBV6-3	TRBD1	ASTLTGQAAYEQY
TRBV4-1	.	ASSRTSGEGYT
TRBV25-1	.	ASSVRGGSPLH
TRBV20-1	.	SATPGQTGGNYGYT
TRBV30	TRBD1	AWNFGTGVETQY
TRBV7-2	.	ASSLGQPLSVQY
TRBV18	.	ASSPPQGGPGTDTQY
TRBV11-2	.	ASWGPGPPGELF
TRBV15	.	ATSRDTKEGGYT
TRBV15	.	ATSLRERYNEQF
TRBV6-2/TRBV6-3	.	ASSDSLGEQY
TRBV5-1	TRBD1	ASSLEGGGFRTEAF
TRBV4-3	.	ASSQDVSYYEQY
TRBV7-2	.	ASSSLTAGEKLF
TRBV12-3/TRBV12-4	.	ASRKSGTAASGANVLT